These 19 T cell receptor beta chains originate from one sample sequenced in a study of graft-versus-host responses after intestinal transplantation. The table came from immunoSEQ multiplex PCR; TCRdb's copy has only in-frame clones and leaves some out. Counted here are over 60,000 clones, under 90% occurring once; the ten biggest clones make up less than 2%. From the graft tissue, intraepithelial and lamina propria lymphocytes were released through processing. Specimen: ileum tissue, collected about 350 days after transplant. Source of these receptors: a human patient who received an intestinal transplant, so some T cells may come from the graft donor.

The chain carries TRBV27 and TRBJ2-3; 7 nucleotides match TRBD1. J was trimmed by 2 bases and V by 10 bases; bases with no gene match: 18. Per the germline V gene, CDR1 is MNHEY and CDR2 is SMNVEV (reference sequence). This CDR3 is 17 amino acids long. This chain's CDR3 is CANPGTEVVSDTDTQYF. The CDR3 nucleotides read TGTGCCAACCCGGGGACAGAAGTCGTGAGCGACACAGATACGCAGTATTTT.

Regarding this clone: Germline and junction disagree at one end, which may indicate a read error. The CDR3 protein is CSVRAGFNEKLLF. CDR3 DNA sequence: TGCAGCGTTCGGGCGGGGTTTAATGAAAAACTGCTTTTT. This chain connects TRBV29-1 to TRBJ1-4; no definite D call. Germline V lookup: CDR1 SQVTM, CDR2 ANQGSEA. This CDR3 comprises 13 residues.

The chain links TRBV6-6 to TRBJ2-5; D is unresolved. Germline CDR1 reads MNHNY; CDR2 reads SVGAGI (reference sequence). The CDR3 contains 14 residues. V was clipped by 0 bases and J by 5 bases, with 10 bases between them. The CDR3, as DNA: TGTGCCAGCAGTTACTCGATCGAATATGAGACCCAGTACTTC. It yields the protein CASSYSIEYETQYF.

The gene calls are TRBV7-9 and TRBJ2-7; 7 bases match TRBD2. The trim removed 6 bases at V and 3 bases at J, leaving 17 bases unmatched. The germline CDR1 and CDR2 sequences are SEHNR and FQNEAQ (reference sequence). The CDR3 totals 17 residues. CDR3: CASRPAHTGGEGYEQYF. The CDR3 DNA is TGTGCCAGCAGGCCAGCCCACACAGGCGGGGAGGGCTACGAGCAGTACTTC.

This chain joins TRBV5-4 and TRBJ2-7; 7 nucleotides agree with TRBD1. V dropped 3 bases and J dropped 5; count of bases not matched to a gene: 8. CDR3 length: 14 residues. Germline CDR1 and CDR2: SGHNT and YYREEE (reference sequence). CDR3: CASSSDRDLHEQYF. The CDR3 coding sequence is TGTGCCAGCAGCTCCGACAGGGATCTACACGAGCAGTACTTC.

This clone was counted a single time. V usage is TRBV7-3 and J usage is TRBJ2-3, with TRBD1 as a possible D gene (6 bases). The germline V and J ends were trimmed by 2 bases and 1 base, with 7 bases remaining between them. The CDR3 consists of 14 residues. CDR1 and CDR2 (germline): SGHTA, FQGTGA. In nucleotides, the CDR3 is TGTGCCAGCAGCTTATCAGGGGGCACAGATACGCAGTATTTT. It yields the protein CASSLSGGTDTQYF.

CDR3: CASSLYPDPPYEQYF. CDR3 nucleotides: TGTGCCAGCAGTTTATATCCCGATCCCCCCTACGAGCAGTACTTC. This chain connects TRBV28 to TRBJ2-7; D uncertain. The CDR3 is 15 amino acids. The V end lost 1 base, the J end lost 2 bases, and 12 bases lay between the germline ends. Looked up from germline, CDR1 is MDHEN and CDR2 is SYDVKM.

This clone was seen only once. The chain is built from TRBV13 and TRBJ2-2; TRBD1 might be the D (5 bases). The CDR3 extends over 15 amino acids. Trimming took off 0 bases at V and 6 bases at J, with 11 bases between the two ends. CDR1 and CDR2 (germline): PRHDT, FYEKMQ (reference sequence). CDR3 sequence (DNA): TGTGCCAGCAGCTTAGGGTCAGGGTACCCCGGGGAGCTGTTTTTT. This encodes CASSLGSGYPGELFF.

V and J are TRBV19 and TRBJ1-2; perhaps TRBD1 as D (5 bases). Germline lookup yields CDR1 LNHDA and CDR2 SQIVND (reference sequence). V lost 6 bases to trimming and J lost 4 bases, with 12 bases between them. The CDR3 contains 13 residues. CDR3 DNA: TGTGCCAGTAGCTTCAGGGCTCTCTATGGCTACACCTTC. Translation: CASSFRALYGYTF.

The chain carries TRBV7-3 and TRBJ2-1, with unresolved D. Deletions cut 5 bases from V and 6 bases from J, with 11 bases between. CDR1 is SGHTA and CDR2 is FQGTGA in the germline V gene. This CDR3 contains 13 residues. CDR3 loop: CASSPEPLNEQFF. The CDR3 DNA reads as TGTGCCAGCAGCCCGGAACCCCTCAATGAGCAGTTCTTC.

This clone appeared a single time. The rearrangement uses TRBV25-1 and TRBJ1-1; 7 positions match TRBD1. This CDR3 comprises 13 residues. Germline CDR1 and CDR2: MGHDK and SYGVNS. V shed 5 bases, J shed 1 base, and the junction held 1 base outside the gene matches. CDR3 DNA sequence: TGTGCCAGCAGTTACAGGGGGAACACTGAAGCTTTCTTT. This translates into CASSYRGNTEAFF.

This clone showed up just a few times. The chain is built from TRBV7-9 and TRBJ2-7, with 10 bases matching TRBD1. The V gene end was trimmed by 3 bases and the J gene end by 1 base; junction bases not matched to a gene: 6. Germline V gene data show CDR1 as SEHNR and CDR2 as FQNEAQ (reference sequence). The CDR3 contains 16 residues. CDR3 protein: CASSFSTGQGSYEQYF. As DNA, the CDR3 is TGTGCCAGCAGCTTTAGCACGGGACAGGGGTCCTACGAGCAGTACTTC.

The genes are TRBV9 and TRBJ2-3, with 11 positions matching TRBD2. Germline trimming cut 4 bases from V and 6 bases from J; bases unmatched to any gene: 4. The CDR3 has 14 amino acids. Germline CDR1 SGDLS, CDR2 YYNGEE. CDR3: CASSTSGSSDTQYF. Written as DNA, the CDR3 is TGTGCCAGCAGCACTAGCGGGAGTTCCGATACGCAGTATTTT.

The chain couples TRBV4-2 to TRBJ2-3; no reliable D call. Per the germline V gene, CDR1 is LGHNA and CDR2 is YNFKEQ. The CDR3 runs 16 residues. V gave up 5 bases and J gave up 0 bases, with 15 bases separating them. The CDR3, as DNA: TGTGCCAGCAGCTTTGATAGCAGCTCTAGCACAGATACGCAGTATTTT. Amino acids: CASSFDSSSSTDTQYF.

V is TRBV6-5 and J is TRBJ1-4; 9 bases are shared with TRBD1. This CDR3 has 15 residues. J lost 5 bases, V lost 6 bases, and 7 bases had no gene match. Germline values: CDR1 MNHEY, CDR2 SVGAGI. CDR3 sequence: CASSQQGTGNEKLFF. Written as DNA, the CDR3 is TGTGCCAGCAGCCAACAGGGGACAGGGAATGAAAAACTGTTTTTT.

This clone was seen once. In DNA form, the CDR3 reads TGCAGCGTTCAGGGGTGGAACTATGGCTACACCTTC. Amino acids: CSVQGWNYGYTF. The V and J genes are TRBV29-1 and TRBJ1-2; tentative D call: TRBD1 (6 bases). The CDR3 is made up of 12 amino acids. Germline CDR1 and CDR2: SQVTM and ANQGSEA. The V end was cut by 5 bases, the J end by 2 bases, with 9 bases between.

This chain joins TRBV10-2 and TRBJ1-5; D remains ambiguous. Trimming shortened V by 4 bases and J by 4 bases, and 5 bases separated the two germline ends. CDR3 length equals 12 residues. From germline, CDR1 is WSHSY and CDR2 SAAADI. The CDR3 spells CASSAGNQPQHF. CDR3 in DNA: TGCGCCAGCAGTGCGGGGAATCAGCCCCAGCATTTT.

The sample holds one count of this clone. The chain recombines TRBV9 with TRBJ2-2; D unresolved. This CDR3 comprises 13 residues. Germline lookup yields CDR1 SGDLS and CDR2 YYNGEE. Trimming cost V 0 bases and J 7 bases, with 7 bases left between them. The DNA of the CDR3 is TGTGCCAGCAGCGTAGGCCCCGGCGGGGAGCTGTTTTTT. Translating it yields CASSVGPGGELFF.

The CDR3 here is CASSPGSGYTF. DNA for the CDR3: TGTGCCAGCAGCCCAGGGAGCGGCTACACCTTC. The J gene is TRBJ1-2, the V gene TRBV11-1; TRBD1 might be the D (5 bases). CDR3 length: 11 amino acids. V lost 5 bases and J 8 bases, leaving 9 bases between the germline ends. CDR1 is SGHAT and CDR2 is FQDESV in the germline V gene (reference sequence). Looking up the rest from reference TRBV11-1 and TRBJ1-2 gives the full variable domain: EAEVAQSPRYKITEKSQAVAFWCDPISGHATLYWYRQILGQGPELLVQFQDESVVDDSQLPKDRFSAERLKGVDSTLKIQPAELGDSAMYLCASSPGSGYTFGSGTRLTVV.